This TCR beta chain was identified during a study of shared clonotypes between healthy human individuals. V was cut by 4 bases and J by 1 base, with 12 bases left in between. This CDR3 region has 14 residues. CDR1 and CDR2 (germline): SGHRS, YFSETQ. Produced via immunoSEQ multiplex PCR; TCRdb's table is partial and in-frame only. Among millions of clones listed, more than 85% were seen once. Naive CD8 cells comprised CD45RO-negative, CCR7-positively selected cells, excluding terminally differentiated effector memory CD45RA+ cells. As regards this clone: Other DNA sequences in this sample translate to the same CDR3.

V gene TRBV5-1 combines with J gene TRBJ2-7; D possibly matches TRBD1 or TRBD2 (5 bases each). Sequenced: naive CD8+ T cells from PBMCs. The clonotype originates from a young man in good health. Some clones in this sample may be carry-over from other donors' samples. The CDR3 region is CASSPGTGSYEQYF. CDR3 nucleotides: TGCGCCAGCAGCCCAGGGACGGGTTCCTACGAGCAGTACTTC. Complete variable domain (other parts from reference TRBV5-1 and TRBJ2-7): KAGVTQTPRYLIKTRGQQVTLSCSPISGHRSVSWYQQTPGQGLQFLFEYFSETQRNKGNFPGRFSGRQFSNSRSEMNVSTLELGDSALYLCASSPGTGSYEQYFGPGTRLTVT.